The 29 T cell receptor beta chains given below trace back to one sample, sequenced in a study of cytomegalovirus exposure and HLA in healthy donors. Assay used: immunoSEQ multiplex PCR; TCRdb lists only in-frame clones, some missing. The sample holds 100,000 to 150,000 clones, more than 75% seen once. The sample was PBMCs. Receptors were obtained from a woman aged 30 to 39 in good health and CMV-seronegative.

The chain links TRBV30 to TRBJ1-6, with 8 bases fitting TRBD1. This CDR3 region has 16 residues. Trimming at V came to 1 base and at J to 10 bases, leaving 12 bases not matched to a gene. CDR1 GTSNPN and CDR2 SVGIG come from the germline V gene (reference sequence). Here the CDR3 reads CAWSGPGGRHSSPLHF. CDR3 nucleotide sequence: TGTGCCTGGAGTGGTCCAGGGGGCAGGCATAGCTCACCCCTCCACTTT.

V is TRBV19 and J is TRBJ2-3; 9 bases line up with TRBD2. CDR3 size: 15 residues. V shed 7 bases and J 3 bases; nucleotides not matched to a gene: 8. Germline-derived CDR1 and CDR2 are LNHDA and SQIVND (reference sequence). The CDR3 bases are TGTGCCAGTAATAAAGCGGGGGGTTCGACAGATACGCAGTATTTT. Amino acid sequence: CASNKAGGSTDTQYF. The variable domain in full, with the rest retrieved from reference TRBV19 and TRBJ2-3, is DGGITQSPKYLFRKEGQNVTLSCEQNLNHDAMYWYRQDPGQGLRLIYYSQIVNDFQKGDIAEGYSVSREKKESFPLTVTSAQKNPTAFYLCASNKAGGSTDTQYFGPGTRLTVL.

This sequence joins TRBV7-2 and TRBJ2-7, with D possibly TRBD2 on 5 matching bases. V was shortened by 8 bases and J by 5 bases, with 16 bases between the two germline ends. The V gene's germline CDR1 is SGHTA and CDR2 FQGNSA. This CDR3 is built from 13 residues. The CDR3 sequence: CASESGETNEQYF. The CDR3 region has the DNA TGTGCCAGCGAGTCAGGAGAGACTAACGAGCAGTACTTC. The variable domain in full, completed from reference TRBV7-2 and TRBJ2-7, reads GAGVSQSPSNKVTEKGKDVELRCDPISGHTALYWYRQSLGQGLEFLIYFQGNSAPDKSGLPSDRFSAERTGGSVSTLTIQRTQQEDSAVYLCASESGETNEQYFGPGTRLTVT.

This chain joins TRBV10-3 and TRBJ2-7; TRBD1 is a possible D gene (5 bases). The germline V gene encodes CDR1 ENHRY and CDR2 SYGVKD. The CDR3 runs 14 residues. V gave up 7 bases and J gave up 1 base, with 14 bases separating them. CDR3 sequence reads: CAIKGREGSYEQYF. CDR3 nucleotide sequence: TGTGCCATCAAGGGCAGGGAAGGGTCCTACGAGCAGTACTTC.

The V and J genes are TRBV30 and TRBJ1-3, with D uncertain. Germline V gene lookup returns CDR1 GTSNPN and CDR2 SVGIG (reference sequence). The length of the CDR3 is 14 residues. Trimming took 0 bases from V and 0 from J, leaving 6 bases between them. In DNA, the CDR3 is TGTGCCTGGAGTGTAATCCACTCTGGAAACACCATATATTTT. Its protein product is CAWSVIHSGNTIYF.

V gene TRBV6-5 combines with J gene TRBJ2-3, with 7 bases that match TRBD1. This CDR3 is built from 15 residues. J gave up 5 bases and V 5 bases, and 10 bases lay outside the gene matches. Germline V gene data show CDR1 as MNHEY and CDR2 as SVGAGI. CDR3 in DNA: TGTGCCAGCAGTCTGACCGGGACAGCCGGAGATACGCAGTATTTT. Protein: CASSLTGTAGDTQYF.

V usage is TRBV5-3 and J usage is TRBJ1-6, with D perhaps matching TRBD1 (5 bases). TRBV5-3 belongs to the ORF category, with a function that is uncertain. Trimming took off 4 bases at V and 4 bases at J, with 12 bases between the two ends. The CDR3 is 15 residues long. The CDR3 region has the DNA TGTGCCAGAAGCCTTAAGGGGAGGTATAATTCACCCCTCCACTTT. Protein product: CARSLKGRYNSPLHF.

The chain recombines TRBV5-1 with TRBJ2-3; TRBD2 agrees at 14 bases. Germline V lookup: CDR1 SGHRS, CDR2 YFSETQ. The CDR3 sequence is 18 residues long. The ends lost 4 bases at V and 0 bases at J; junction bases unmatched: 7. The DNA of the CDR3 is TGCGCCAGCAGCCCCGGACTAGCGGGGGGACCTAGCACAGATACGCAGTATTTT. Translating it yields CASSPGLAGGPSTDTQYF.

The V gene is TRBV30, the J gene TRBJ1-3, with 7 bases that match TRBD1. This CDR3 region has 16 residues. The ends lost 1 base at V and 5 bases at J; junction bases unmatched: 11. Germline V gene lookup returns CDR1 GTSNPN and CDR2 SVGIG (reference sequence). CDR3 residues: CAWSADRATLRNTIYF. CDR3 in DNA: TGTGCCTGGAGTGCAGACAGGGCGACCCTGCGAAACACCATATATTTT.

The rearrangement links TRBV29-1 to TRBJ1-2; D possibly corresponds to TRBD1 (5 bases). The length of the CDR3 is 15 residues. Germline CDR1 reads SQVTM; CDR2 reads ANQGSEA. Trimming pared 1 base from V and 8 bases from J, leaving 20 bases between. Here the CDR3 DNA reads TGCAGCGTTGAAGCTGGGAGGGGCGATTCGCAAGGCTACACCTTC. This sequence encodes CSVEAGRGDSQGYTF.

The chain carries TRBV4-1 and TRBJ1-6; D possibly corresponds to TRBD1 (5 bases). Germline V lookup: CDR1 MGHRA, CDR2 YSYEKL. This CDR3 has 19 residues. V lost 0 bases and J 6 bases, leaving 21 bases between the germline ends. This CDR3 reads CASSQDLGRVGGSNSPLHF. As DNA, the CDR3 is TGCGCCAGCAGCCAAGATTTGGGGCGGGTCGGGGGATCTAATTCACCCCTCCACTTT.

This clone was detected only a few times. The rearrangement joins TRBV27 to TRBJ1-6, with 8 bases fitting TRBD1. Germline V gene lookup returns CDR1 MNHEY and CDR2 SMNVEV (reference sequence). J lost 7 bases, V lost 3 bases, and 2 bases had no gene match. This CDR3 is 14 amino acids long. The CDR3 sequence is CASSFRTGNSPLHF. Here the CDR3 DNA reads TGTGCCAGCAGTTTCAGGACAGGGAATTCACCCCTCCACTTT.

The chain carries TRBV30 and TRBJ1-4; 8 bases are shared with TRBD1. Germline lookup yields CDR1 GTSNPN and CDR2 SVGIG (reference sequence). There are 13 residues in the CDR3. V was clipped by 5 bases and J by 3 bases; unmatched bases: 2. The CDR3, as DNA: TGTGCCTGGCAGGGGGCTGCTAATGAAAAACTGTTTTTT. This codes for CAWQGAANEKLFF. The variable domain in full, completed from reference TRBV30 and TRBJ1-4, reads SQTIHQWPATLVQPVGSPLSLECTVEGTSNPNLYWYRQAAGRGLQLLFYSVGIGQISSEVPQNLSASRPQDRQFILSSKKLLLSDSGFYLCAWQGAANEKLFFGSGTQLSVL.

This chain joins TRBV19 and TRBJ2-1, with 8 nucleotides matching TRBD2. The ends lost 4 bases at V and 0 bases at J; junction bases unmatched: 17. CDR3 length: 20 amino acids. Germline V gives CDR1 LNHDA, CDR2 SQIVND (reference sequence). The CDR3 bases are TGTGCCAGTAGTAAACGGGGAGGGGGTAGCGGGGAGCTCTCCTACAATGAGCAGTTCTTC. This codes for CASSKRGGGSGELSYNEQFF.

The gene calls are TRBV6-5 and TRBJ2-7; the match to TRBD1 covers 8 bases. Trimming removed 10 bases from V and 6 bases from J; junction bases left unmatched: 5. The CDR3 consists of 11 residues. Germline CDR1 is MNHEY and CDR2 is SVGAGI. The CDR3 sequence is CATTGAGEQYF. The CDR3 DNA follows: TGTGCCACGACAGGGGCTGGCGAGCAGTACTTC.

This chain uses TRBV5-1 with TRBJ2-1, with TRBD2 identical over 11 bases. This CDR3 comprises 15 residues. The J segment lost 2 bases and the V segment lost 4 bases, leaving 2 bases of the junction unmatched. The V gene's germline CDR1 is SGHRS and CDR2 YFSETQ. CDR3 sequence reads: CASSVTSGAYNEQFF. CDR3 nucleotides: TGCGCCAGCAGCGTGACTAGCGGGGCCTACAATGAGCAGTTCTTC.

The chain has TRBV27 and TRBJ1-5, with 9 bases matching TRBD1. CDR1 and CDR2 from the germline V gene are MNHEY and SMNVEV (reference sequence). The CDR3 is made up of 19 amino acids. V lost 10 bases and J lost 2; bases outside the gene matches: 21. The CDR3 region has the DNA TGTGCCATCATAGTTATGGACAGGGGAGAGTTAAAGGGCAATCAGCCCCAGCATTTT. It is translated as CAIIVMDRGELKGNQPQHF.

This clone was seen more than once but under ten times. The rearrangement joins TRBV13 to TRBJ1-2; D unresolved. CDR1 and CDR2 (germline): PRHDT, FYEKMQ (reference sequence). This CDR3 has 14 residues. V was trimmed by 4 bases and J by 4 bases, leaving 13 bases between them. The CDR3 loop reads CASSSTREGYGYTF. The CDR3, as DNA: TGTGCCAGCAGCTCGACAAGGGAGGGCTATGGCTACACCTTC.

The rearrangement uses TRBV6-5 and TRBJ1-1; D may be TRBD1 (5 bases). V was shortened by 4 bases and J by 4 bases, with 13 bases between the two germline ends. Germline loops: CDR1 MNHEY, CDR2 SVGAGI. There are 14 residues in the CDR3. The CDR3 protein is CASSLAGSSTEAFF. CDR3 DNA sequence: TGTGCCAGCAGTTTAGCAGGGTCTAGCACTGAAGCTTTCTTT.

For the CDR3, the DNA is TGCAGCGTTGTCCTACCCAGGGGCGGGAGTTCTTCCCCGGTGGGGAAACTGTTTTTT. Protein product: CSVVLPRGGSSSPVGKLFF. The chain has TRBV29-1 and TRBJ1-4; D is possibly TRBD1 (6 bases). Germline V gene lookup returns CDR1 SQVTM and CDR2 ANQGSEA. V lost 4 bases to trimming and J lost 11 bases, with 35 bases between them. The CDR3 totals 19 residues.

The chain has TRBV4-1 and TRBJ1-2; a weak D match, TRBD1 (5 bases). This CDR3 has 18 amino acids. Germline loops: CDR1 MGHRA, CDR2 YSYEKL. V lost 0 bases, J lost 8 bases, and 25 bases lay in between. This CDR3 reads CASSQDSGLGRGVEGYTF. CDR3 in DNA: TGCGCCAGCAGCCAAGATAGCGGCCTGGGGCGGGGAGTTGAAGGCTACACCTTC.

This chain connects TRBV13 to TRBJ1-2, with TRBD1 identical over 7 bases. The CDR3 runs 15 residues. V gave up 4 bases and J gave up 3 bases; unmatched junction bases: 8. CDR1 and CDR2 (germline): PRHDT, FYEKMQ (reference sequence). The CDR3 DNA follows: TGTGCCAGCAGCTCCACAGACAGGGTTGACTATGGCTACACCTTC. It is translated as CASSSTDRVDYGYTF.

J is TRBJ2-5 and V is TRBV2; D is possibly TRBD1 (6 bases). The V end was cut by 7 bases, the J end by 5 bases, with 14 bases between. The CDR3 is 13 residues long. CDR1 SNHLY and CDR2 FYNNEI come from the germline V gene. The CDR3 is CASTDGQQETQYF. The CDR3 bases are TGTGCCAGCACCGATGGACAGCAGGAGACCCAGTACTTC.

Written as DNA, the CDR3 is TGTGCCAGCAGCTTGGAGGATTCACCCCTCCACTTT. Its protein is CASSLEDSPLHF. The chain recombines TRBV11-3 with TRBJ1-6; no reliable D call. CDR3 length equals 12 residues. Trimming took 3 bases from V and 8 from J, leaving 5 bases between them. Germline CDR1 SGHNT, CDR2 YENEEA. The full variable domain, rest sourced from reference TRBV11-3 and TRBJ1-6, is EAGVVQSPRYKIIEKKQPVAFWCNPISGHNTLYWYLQNLGQGPELLIRYENEEAVDDSQLPKDRFSAERLKGVDSTLKIQPAELGDSAVYLCASSLEDSPLHFGNGTRLTVT.

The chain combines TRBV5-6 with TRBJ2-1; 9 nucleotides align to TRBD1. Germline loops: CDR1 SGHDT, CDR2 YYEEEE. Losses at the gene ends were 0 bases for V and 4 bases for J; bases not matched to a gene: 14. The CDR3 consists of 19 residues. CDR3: CASSLDGQGTTPWYNEQFF. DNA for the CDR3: TGTGCCAGCAGCTTGGATGGACAGGGGACGACCCCCTGGTACAATGAGCAGTTCTTC.

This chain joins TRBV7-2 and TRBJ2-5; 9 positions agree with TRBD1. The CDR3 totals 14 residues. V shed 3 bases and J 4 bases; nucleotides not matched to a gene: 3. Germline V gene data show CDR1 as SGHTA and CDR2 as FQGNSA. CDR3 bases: TGTGCCAGCAGCTTCCCGACAGGGGGAGAGACCCAGTACTTC. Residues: CASSFPTGGETQYF. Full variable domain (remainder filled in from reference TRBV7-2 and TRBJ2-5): GAGVSQSPSNKVTEKGKDVELRCDPISGHTALYWYRQSLGQGLEFLIYFQGNSAPDKSGLPSDRFSAERTGGSVSTLTIQRTQQEDSAVYLCASSFPTGGETQYFGPGTRLLVL.

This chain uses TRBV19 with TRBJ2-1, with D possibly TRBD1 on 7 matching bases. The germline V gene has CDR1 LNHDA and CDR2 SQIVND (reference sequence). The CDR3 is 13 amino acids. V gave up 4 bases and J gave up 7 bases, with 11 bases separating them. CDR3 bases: TGTGCCAGTAGTAGCGGGACAGCGAATGAGCAGTTCTTC. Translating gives CASSSGTANEQFF.

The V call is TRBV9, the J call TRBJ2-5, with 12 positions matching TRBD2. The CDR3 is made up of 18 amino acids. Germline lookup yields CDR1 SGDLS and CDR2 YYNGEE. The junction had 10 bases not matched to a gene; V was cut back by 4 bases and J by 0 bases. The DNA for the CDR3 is TGTGCCAGCAGCCCACTAGCGGGGGGCCTTCAGTACCAAGAGACCCAGTACTTC. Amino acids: CASSPLAGGLQYQETQYF.

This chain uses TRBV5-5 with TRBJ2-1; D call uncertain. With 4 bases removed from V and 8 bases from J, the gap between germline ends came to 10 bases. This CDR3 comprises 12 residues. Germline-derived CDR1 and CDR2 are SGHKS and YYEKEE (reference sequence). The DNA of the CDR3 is TGTGCCAGCAGCCGACGAGGCGATGAGCAGTTCTTC. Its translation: CASSRRGDEQFF.